This T cell receptor beta chain was observed in a study of T-cell memory formation after mild COVID-19 (dated by TCRdb to the early 2020s). Context from the whole study: TCR sequence clusters from the two donors were found to be largely donor specific. Longitudinal TCRalpha and TCRbeta repertoire sequencing tracked T-cell clones expanding and contracting after mild COVID-19 in two donors. The cohort comprised two young, previously healthy adult volunteers, one female and one male. General study outcomes and caveats: Only a couple of mild cases were covered by the study, and larger cohorts that include severe cases with pre-infection samples were considered necessary. Clones that contracted from day 15 to 85 showed balanced CD4/CD8 phenotypes, whereas a second wave of clones that expanded from day 15 to 37 leaned towards CD4+. Contracting CD4+ clones were found mainly in CM and EM memory subsets, while CD8+ clones were enriched in EMRA. SARS-CoV-2 specificity was not confirmed for the second-wave clones peaking on day 37. The detection of some responding clones in pre-infection memory suggests that pre-existing cross-reactive memory T cells joined the SARS-CoV-2 response.

The instrument given in TCRdb is Illumina NovaSeq 6000. cDNA libraries for TCRalpha and TCRbeta were prepared by 5'RACE using constant-segment primers, with sample barcodes and unique molecular identifiers added. RNA was extracted from every sample with Trizol reagent. The libraries were amplified in two PCR steps, and the second step added a second sample barcode and Illumina TruSeq adapters. Sequencing of the libraries was done on an Illumina NovaSeq, producing 2 x 150 bp paired-end reads. Turning to the authors' computational methods: Reads were demultiplexed and collapsed into UMI-guided consensus sequences with migec v1.2.7. Using mixcr v2.1.11, the UMI consensuses were aligned to TRA and TRB V and J templates and assembled into clonotypes. Expanded or contracted clonotypes were those called significant by both edgeR and NoisET, with noise models trained on biological replicates. For edgeR calls, the cutoffs were a false discovery rate-adjusted p below 0.01 and a log2 fold-change threshold of 1. As an exploratory analysis of dynamics, PCA with hierarchical clustering was applied to max-normalized trajectories of the 1000 most abundant clonotypes. Separately sequenced CD4+ and CD8+ repertoires were used to assign a CD4 or CD8 phenotype to each responding clone. TCRdb handled the public reads itself, with Q25 trimming in fastp and clone calling in MiXCR, and kept productive beta chains. Rows are combined by CDR3 protein, so each entry shows the most common genes and DNA. In this record, the V and J calls reflect TCRdb's handling and not the investigators' own analysis. This sample is represented by hundreds of thousands of distinct CDR3 sequences; roughly 23% of them were singletons. Clones ranked in the top ten supply roughly an eighth of the sample.

A note on this clonotype: Its specific antigen is unknown. The sample holds no much larger clone one base away, and base qualities are not on file.

Trimming removed 4 bases from V and 0 bases from J, leaving 9 bases between the germline ends. According to the germline V gene (reference sequence), CDR1 reads LGHDT and CDR2 reads YNNKEL. The CDR3 has 14 amino acids, counting the end cysteine and phenylalanine. The read is trimmed to its CDR3 DNA, 42 bases read in frame from base 1. Ficoll-Paque density gradient centrifugation was used to isolate PBMCs. This receptor was taken from an adult woman who had mild COVID-19 (a few samples of this study predate the infection). The sample titles of this study are shuffled in the database, so cell type and time point are left out; the donor was told from shared clones. Source material: PBMCs or a T cell subset sorted from them (not recorded which). The chain couples TRBV3-1 to TRBJ1-1, with the D gene too uncertain to name. The nucleotides read TGTGCCAGCAGCCGAGCAGTCATGAACACTGAAGCTTTCTTT. The encoded protein is CASSRAVMNTEAFF. Where the CDR3 stops, the reference TRBV3-1 and TRBJ1-1 genes take over; the full variable domain is DTAVSQTPKYLVTQMGNDKSIKCEQNLGHDTMYWYKQDSKKFLKIMFSYNNKELIINETVPNRFSPKSPDKAHLNLHINSLELGDSAVYFCASSRAVMNTEAFFGQGTRLTVV.